Below, 13 T cell receptor beta chains from the same sample are listed, as sequenced in a study of blood T cells in healthy people across ages. Primers used in a second PCR of roughly 6 to 12 cycles were a sample-barcoded 5' primer and a J-beta primer mix. MiXCR, run by TCRdb on the 5' RACE reads, gives a single entry per CDR3 protein. This sample yields 600,000 to 1,000,000 distinct CDR3 sequences, of which about 62% are seen a single time; 22% belongs to the top ten. Sequencing was done on a sample of blood. Receptor source: a man in his thirties or forties in good health.

This sequence joins TRBV7-2 and TRBJ2-7; 8 bases are shared with TRBD2. The end of the DNA aligns better with TRBJ2-5, so the J call may be wrong. This CDR3 contains 16 residues. Germline CDR1 and CDR2: SGHTA and FQGNSA. CDR3 sequence reads: CASSPINGGAMETQYF. The CDR3 DNA follows: TGTGCCAGCAGCCCAATTAACGGGGGGGCCATGGAGACCCAGTACTTC.

Regarding this clonotype: A much larger clone sits a single nucleotide away, making a read error possible. This CDR3 is CASSGLGNYEQYF. The CDR3 bases are TGTGCCAGCAGCGGGTTAGGGAACTACGAGCAGTACTTC. This rearrangement joins TRBV7-2 to TRBJ2-1; D is unresolved. The J call may be mistaken, given a closer DNA end match to TRBJ2-7. This CDR3 comprises 13 residues. The germline V gene encodes CDR1 SGHTA and CDR2 FQGNSA.

The chain combines TRBV7-3 with TRBJ2-7; D is unresolved. Trimming took 0 bases from V and 7 from J, leaving 16 bases between them. The CDR3 is 15 residues long. Germline values: CDR1 SGHTA, CDR2 FQGTGA. The CDR3 here is CASSLTGGLTDEQYF. The CDR3 DNA follows: TGTGCCAGCAGCTTAACGGGCGGCCTAACGGATGAGCAGTACTTC.

This sequence joins TRBV20-1 and TRBJ2-5; 8 bases fit TRBD1. This CDR3 region has 13 residues. CDR1 is DFQATT, CDR2 SNEGSKA, per germline (reference sequence). The ends lost 3 bases at V and 9 bases at J; junction bases unmatched: 9. The CDR3: CSARTGAWLAQYF. In DNA form, the CDR3 reads TGCAGTGCTAGGACAGGGGCTTGGTTGGCCCAGTACTTC.

The rearrangement uses TRBV2 and TRBJ2-6, with 9 bases aligning to TRBD1. The CDR3 extends over 14 amino acids. J was trimmed by 2 bases and V by 9 bases; bases with no gene match: 2. Per the germline V gene, CDR1 is SNHLY and CDR2 is FYNNEI. The CDR3 reads CARQGAAGANVLTF. CDR3 nucleotide sequence: TGTGCCAGACAGGGGGCAGCTGGGGCCAACGTCCTGACTTTC.

The chain carries TRBV12-5 and TRBJ1-1; 7 bases line up with TRBD1. This CDR3 has 17 amino acids. V trimming: 3 bases; J trimming: 3 bases; junction bases outside the gene matches: 13. CDR1 is LGHNT, CDR2 FRNRAP, per germline. Written as DNA, the CDR3 is TGTGCTAGTGGTTTCTACAGGGGAGCGGGGGCGGACACTGAAGCTTTCTTT. Translating gives CASGFYRGAGADTEAFF.

This clonotype was counted a few times. The chain joins TRBV10-3 to TRBJ2-7; TRBD2 is a possible D gene (5 bases). The CDR3 is 12 residues long. The V end was cut by 5 bases, the J end by 6 bases, with 11 bases between. Per germline, CDR1 ENHRY and CDR2 SYGVKD. The CDR3 spells CAISTGSGEQYF. CDR3 DNA sequence: TGTGCCATCAGTACTGGCAGCGGCGAGCAGTACTTC.

This clonotype was seen only once. The junction and the germline gene differ at one end; a read error may be behind it. The CDR3 nucleotides read TGTACCAGCAGCTCAAAACAGGGTTTTCGGGCCGATAGCAATCAGCCCCAGCATTTT. Translation: CTSSSKQGFRADSNQPQHF. This chain joins TRBV5-6 and TRBJ1-5; D perhaps matches TRBD1 (6 bases). There are 19 residues in the CDR3. CDR1 is SGHDT, CDR2 YYEEEE, per germline.

V is TRBV2 and J is TRBJ2-3; no definite D call. The CDR3 sequence is 13 residues long. In germline, CDR1 is SNHLY, CDR2 FYNNEI. Trimming took 7 bases from V and 5 from J, leaving 13 bases between them. The CDR3 protein is CASTRSGLDTQYF. As DNA, the CDR3 is TGTGCCAGCACCCGATCCGGCCTAGATACGCAGTATTTT.

There are a few counts of this clonotype. The chain combines TRBV29-1 with TRBJ2-7; 7 bases agree with TRBD1. The CDR3 totals 15 residues. The trim removed 6 bases at V and 6 bases at J, leaving 17 bases unmatched. CDR1 is SQVTM and CDR2 is ANQGSEA in the germline V gene. The CDR3 bases are TGCAGCGTCGAAAAAAACAGGGGAAAAGTGCGCGAGCAGTACTTC. Translating it yields CSVEKNRGKVREQYF.

The chain joins TRBV5-1 to TRBJ2-5; the D gene is possibly TRBD2 (5 bases). The CDR3 is 14 residues long. From germline, CDR1 is SGHRS and CDR2 YFSETQ. V lost 4 bases, J lost 4 bases, and 14 bases lay in between. The CDR3 is CASSLLTSAETQYF. The CDR3 DNA reads TGCGCCAGCAGCCTACTCACTAGTGCAGAGACCCAGTACTTC.

This clonotype was picked up one time. The chain recombines TRBV6-1 with TRBJ2-1; D is undetermined. Germline CDR1 is MNHNS and CDR2 is SASEGT. The CDR3 has 11 amino acids. V was trimmed by 7 bases and J by 9 bases, leaving 10 bases between them. CDR3 coding DNA: TGTGCCAGCAAGGCCCCTTTTGAGCAGTTCTTC. This gives the protein CASKAPFEQFF.

The rearrangement links TRBV7-3 to TRBJ2-1, with D possibly being TRBD2 (7 bases). The better agreement between TRBJ2-7 and the DNA end casts doubt on the J call. CDR3 length: 15 residues. Germline CDR1 reads SGHTA; CDR2 reads FQGTGA. The CDR3 bases are TGTGCCAGCAGCCGAGGGGGGGACAATAGGAATGAGCAGTACTTC. It is translated as CASSRGGDNRNEQYF.